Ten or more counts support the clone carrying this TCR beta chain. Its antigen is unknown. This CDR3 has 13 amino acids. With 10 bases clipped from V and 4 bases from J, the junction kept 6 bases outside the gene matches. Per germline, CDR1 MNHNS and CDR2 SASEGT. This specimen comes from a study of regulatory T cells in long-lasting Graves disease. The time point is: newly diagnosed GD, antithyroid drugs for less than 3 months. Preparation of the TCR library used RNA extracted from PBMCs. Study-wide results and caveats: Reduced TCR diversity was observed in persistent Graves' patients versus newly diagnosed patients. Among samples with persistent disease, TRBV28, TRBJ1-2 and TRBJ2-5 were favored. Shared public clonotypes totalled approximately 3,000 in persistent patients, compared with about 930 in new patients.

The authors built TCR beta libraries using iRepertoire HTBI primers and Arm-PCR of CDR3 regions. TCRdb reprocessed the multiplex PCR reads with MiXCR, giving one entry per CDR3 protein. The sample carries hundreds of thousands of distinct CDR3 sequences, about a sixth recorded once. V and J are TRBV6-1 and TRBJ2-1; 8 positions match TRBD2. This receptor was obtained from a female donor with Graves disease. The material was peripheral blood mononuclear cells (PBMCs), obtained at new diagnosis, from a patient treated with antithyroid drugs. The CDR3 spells CATAGRAYNEQFF. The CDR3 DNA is TGTGCCACCGCCGGGAGGGCATACAATGAGCAGTTCTTC.